This T cell receptor (beta chain) derives from a study of graft-versus-host responses after intestinal transplantation. About the research overall: Recipients had transplants, and these were multivisceral, liver-intestinal, or isolated intestinal. Tacrolimus and steroids were given for around 3 years to all recipients after anti-thymocyte globulin induction.

V was cut by 0 bases and J by 4 bases, with 13 bases left in between. CDR1 is LGHNA, CDR2 YSLEER, per germline. This CDR3 comprises 16 residues. This table comes from immunoSEQ multiplex PCR, and its TCRdb copy is limited to in-frame clones, with some not included. The sample has about 89,000 clones, under 95% seen once; the top ten hold 2% to 2.5%. About this clone itself: What it binds is unknown.

This chain links TRBV4-3 with TRBJ1-5, with D uncertain. This sample comprised unstimulated CD8+ T cells sorted from spleen or lymph node cells, obtained before intestinal transplant. This TCR derives from a human donor who received an intestinal transplant. CDR3 DNA sequence: TGCGCCAGCAGCCAAGATCGCGGGGTGAGGAATCAGCCCCAGCATTTT. It specifies CASSQDRGVRNQPQHF.